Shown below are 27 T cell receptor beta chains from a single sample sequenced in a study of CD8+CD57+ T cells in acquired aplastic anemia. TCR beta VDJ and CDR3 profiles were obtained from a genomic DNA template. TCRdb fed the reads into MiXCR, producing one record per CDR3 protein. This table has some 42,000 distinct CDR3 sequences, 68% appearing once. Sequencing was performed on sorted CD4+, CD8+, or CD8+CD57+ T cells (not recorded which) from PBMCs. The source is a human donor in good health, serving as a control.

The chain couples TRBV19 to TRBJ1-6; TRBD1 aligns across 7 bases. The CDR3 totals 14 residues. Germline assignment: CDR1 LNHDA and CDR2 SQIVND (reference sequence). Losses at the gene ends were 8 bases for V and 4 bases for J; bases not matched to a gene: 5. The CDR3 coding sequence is TGTGCCAGTTGGGACAGATTGTATAATTCACCCCTCCACTTT. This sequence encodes CASWDRLYNSPLHF.

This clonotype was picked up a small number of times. CDR3 in amino acids: CASGQAYEQYF. In DNA form, the CDR3 reads TGTGCCAGTGGACAGGCCTACGAGCAGTACTTC. The chain carries TRBV19 and TRBJ2-7; 7 positions agree with TRBD1. CDR3 length: 11 residues. Looked up from germline, CDR1 is LNHDA and CDR2 is SQIVND (reference sequence). The V segment lost 8 bases and the J segment 2 bases; nucleotides outside the gene matches: 0.

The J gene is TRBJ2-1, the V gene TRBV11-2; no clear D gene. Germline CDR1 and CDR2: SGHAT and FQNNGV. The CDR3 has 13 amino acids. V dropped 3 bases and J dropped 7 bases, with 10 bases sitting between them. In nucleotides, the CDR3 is TGTGCCAGCAGCTTTGCTTCTTCGAATGAGCAGTTCTTC. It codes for CASSFASSNEQFF.

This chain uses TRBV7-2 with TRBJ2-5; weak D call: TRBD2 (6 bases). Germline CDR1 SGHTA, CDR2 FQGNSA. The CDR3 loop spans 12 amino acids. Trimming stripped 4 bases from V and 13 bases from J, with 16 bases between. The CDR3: CASSSDRTTSYF. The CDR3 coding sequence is TGTGCCAGCAGCTCCGACCGGACTACTTCGTACTTC.

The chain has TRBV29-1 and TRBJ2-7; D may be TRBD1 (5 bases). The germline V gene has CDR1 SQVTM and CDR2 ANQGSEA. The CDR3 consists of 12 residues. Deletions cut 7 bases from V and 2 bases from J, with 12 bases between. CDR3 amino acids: CSGLGLAYEQYF. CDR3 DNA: TGCAGCGGCCTGGGGCTAGCCTACGAGCAGTACTTC.

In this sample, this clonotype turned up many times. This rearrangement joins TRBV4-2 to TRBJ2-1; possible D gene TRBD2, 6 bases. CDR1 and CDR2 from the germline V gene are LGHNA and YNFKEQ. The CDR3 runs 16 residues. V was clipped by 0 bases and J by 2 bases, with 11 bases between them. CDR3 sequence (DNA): TGTGCCAGCAGCCAAGATTGGTGGGGGGCCTACAATGAGCAGTTCTTC. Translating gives CASSQDWWGAYNEQFF.

The DNA of the CDR3 is TGTGCCAGCAGTGAACACAAATGCCCCGGGACAGGGGTCTCCTACGAGCAGTACTTC. It specifies CASSEHKCPGTGVSYEQYF. The chain recombines TRBV2 with TRBJ2-7; 10 bases match TRBD1. Germline values: CDR1 SNHLY, CDR2 FYNNEI. V lost 2 bases and J lost 0; bases outside the gene matches: 13. The CDR3 has 19 amino acids.

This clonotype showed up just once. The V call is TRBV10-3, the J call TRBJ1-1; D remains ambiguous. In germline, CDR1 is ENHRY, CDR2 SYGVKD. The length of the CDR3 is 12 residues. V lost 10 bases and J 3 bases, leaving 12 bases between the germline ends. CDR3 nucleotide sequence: TGTGCCACGAATAGGGCGGACACTGAAGCTTTCTTT. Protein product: CATNRADTEAFF.

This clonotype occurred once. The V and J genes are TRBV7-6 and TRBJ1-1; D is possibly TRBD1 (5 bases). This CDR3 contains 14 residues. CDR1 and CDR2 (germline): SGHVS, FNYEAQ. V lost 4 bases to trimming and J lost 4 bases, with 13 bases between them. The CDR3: CASSSQTEGTEAFF. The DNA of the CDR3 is TGTGCCAGCAGCTCCCAGACAGAGGGCACTGAAGCTTTCTTT. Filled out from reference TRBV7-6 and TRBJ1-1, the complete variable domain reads GAGVSQSPRYKVTKRGQDVALRCDPISGHVSLYWYRQALGQGPEFLTYFNYEAQQDKSGLPNDRFSAERPEGSISTLTIQRTEQRDSAMYRCASSSQTEGTEAFFGQGTRLTVV.

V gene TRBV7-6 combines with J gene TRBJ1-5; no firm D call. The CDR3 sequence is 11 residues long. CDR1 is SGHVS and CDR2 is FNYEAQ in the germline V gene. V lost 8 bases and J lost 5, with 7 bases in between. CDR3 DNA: TGTGCCAGCGGGATATATCAGCCCCAGCATTTT. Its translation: CASGIYQPQHF. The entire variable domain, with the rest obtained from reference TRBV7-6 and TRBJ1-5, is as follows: GAGVSQSPRYKVTKRGQDVALRCDPISGHVSLYWYRQALGQGPEFLTYFNYEAQQDKSGLPNDRFSAERPEGSISTLTIQRTEQRDSAMYRCASGIYQPQHFGDGTRLSIL.

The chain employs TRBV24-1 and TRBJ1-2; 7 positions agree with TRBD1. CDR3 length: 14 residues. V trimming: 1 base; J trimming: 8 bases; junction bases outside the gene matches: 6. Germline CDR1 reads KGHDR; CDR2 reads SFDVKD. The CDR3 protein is CATSDFTGVVGYTF. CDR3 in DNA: TGTGCCACCAGTGATTTTACAGGGGTGGTCGGCTACACCTTC.

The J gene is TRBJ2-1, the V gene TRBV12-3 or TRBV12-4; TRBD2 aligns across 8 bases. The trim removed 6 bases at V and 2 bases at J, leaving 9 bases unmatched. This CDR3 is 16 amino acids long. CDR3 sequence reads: CASRSGGPVAYNEQFF. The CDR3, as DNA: TGTGCCAGCAGGAGCGGGGGACCCGTAGCCTACAATGAGCAGTTCTTC.

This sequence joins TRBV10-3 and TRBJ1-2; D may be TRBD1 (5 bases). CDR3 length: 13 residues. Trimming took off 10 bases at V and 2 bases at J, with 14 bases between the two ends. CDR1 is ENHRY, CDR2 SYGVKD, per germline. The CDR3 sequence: CATHSGGNYGYTF. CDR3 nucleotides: TGTGCCACACATAGCGGGGGGAACTATGGCTACACCTTC.

For the CDR3, the DNA is TGTGCCACCCCCTACAGGGGAGTAGCTTTCTTT. It translates to CATPYRGVAFF. The V call is TRBV15, the J call TRBJ1-1; 7 bases agree with TRBD1. J lost 10 bases, V lost 8 bases, and 7 bases had no gene match. CDR1 and CDR2 from the germline V gene are LNHNV and YYDKDF (reference sequence). This CDR3 comprises 11 residues.

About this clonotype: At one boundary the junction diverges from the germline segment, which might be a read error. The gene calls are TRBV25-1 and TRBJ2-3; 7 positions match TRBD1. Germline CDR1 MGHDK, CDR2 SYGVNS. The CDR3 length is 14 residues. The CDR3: CASSERDSQDTQYF. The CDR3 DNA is TGCGCCAGCAGTGAAAGGGACAGCCAAGATACGCAGTATTTT.

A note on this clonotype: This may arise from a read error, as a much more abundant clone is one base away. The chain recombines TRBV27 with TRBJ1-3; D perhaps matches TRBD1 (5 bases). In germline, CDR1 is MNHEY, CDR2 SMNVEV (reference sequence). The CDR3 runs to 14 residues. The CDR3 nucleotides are TGTGCCAGCAGTTTAGGGGGATCTGGAAACACCCTATATTTT. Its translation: CASSLGGSGNTLYF.

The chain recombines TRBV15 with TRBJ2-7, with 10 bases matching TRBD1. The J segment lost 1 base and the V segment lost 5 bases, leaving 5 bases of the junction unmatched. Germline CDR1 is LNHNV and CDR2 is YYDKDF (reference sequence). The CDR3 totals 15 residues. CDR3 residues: CATSLGQGISYEQYF. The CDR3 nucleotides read TGTGCCACCAGCCTGGGACAGGGGATTTCCTACGAGCAGTACTTC.

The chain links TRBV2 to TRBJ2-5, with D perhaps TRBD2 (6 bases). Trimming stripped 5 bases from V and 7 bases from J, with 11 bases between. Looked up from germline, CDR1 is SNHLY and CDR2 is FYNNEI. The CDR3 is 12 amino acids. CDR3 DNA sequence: TGTGCCAGCAGTTCGGGACTCGGGACCCAGTACTTC. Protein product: CASSSGLGTQYF.

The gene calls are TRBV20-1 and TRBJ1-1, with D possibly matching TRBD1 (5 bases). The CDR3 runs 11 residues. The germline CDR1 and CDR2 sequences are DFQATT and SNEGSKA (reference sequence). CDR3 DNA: TGCAGCTCCGGGGCCCACACTGAAGCTTTCTTT. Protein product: CSSGAHTEAFF.

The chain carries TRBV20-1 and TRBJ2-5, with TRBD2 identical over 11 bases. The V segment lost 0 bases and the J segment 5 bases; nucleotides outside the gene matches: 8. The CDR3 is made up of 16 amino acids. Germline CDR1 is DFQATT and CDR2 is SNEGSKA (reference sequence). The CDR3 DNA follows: TGCAGTGCTAGAGATTTTAGCGGGGGGGCGGCGGAGACCCAGTACTTC. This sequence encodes CSARDFSGGAAETQYF.

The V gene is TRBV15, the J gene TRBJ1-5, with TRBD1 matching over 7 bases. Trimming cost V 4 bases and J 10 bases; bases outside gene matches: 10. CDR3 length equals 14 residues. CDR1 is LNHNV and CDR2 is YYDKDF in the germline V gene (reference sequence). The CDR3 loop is CATSKRDRDGPQHF. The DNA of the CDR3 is TGTGCCACCAGCAAAAGAGACAGGGATGGACCCCAGCATTTT.

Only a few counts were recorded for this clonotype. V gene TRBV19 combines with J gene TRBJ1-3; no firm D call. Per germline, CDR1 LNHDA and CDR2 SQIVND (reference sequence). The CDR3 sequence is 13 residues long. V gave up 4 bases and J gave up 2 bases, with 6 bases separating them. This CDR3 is CASSTVAGNTIYF. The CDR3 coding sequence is TGTGCCAGTAGTACCGTGGCTGGAAACACCATATATTTT.

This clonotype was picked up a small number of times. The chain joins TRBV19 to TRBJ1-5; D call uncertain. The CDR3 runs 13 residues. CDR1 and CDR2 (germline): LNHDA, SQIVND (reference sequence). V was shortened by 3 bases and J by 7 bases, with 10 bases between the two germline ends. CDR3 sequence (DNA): TGTGCCAGTAGTATTTTCGCAGTACAGCCCCAGCATTTT. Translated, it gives CASSIFAVQPQHF.

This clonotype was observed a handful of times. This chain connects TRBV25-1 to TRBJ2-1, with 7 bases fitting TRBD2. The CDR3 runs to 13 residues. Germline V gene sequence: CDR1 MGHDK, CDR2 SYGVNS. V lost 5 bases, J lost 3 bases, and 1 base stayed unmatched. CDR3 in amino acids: CASSRGVYNEQFF. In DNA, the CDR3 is TGTGCCAGCAGTCGGGGGGTCTACAATGAGCAGTTCTTC.

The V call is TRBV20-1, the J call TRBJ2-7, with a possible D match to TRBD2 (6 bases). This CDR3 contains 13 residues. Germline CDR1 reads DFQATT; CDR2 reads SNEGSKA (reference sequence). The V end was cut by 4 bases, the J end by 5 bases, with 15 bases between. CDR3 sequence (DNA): TGCAGTGCTAATGCGGGGCTGGCCAACGAGCAGTACTTC. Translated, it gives CSANAGLANEQYF.

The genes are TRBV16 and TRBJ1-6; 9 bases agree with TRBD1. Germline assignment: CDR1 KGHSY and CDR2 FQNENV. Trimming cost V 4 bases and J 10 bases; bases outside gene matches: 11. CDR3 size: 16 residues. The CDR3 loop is CASSPQRDRVGSPLHF. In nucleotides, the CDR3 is TGTGCCAGCAGCCCCCAAAGGGACAGGGTTGGCTCACCCCTCCACTTT. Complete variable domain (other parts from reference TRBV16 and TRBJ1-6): GEEVAQTPKHLVRGEGQKAKLYCAPIKGHSYVFWYQQVLKNEFKFLISFQNENVFDETGMPKERFSAKCLPNSPCSLEIQATKLEDSAVYFCASSPQRDRVGSPLHFGNGTRLTVT.

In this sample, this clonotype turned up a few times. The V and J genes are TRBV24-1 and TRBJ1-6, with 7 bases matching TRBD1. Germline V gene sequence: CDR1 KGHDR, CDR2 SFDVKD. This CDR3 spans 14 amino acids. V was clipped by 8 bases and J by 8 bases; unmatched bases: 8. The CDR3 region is CATIRQGLDSPLHF. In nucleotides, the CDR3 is TGTGCCACCATTCGACAGGGTTTGGATTCACCCCTCCACTTT.